This T cell receptor (beta chain) derives from a study of regulatory T cells in long-lasting Graves disease. Researchers made TCR beta libraries by using iRepertoire HTBI primers and running Arm-PCR on CDR3 regions. MiXCR was run by TCRdb on the multiplex PCR reads, yielding one entry per CDR3 protein. The sample lists some 220,000 distinct CDR3 sequences; roughly a fifth were seen once. V was shortened by 2 bases and J by 0 bases, with 5 bases between the two germline ends. Germline loops: CDR1 SGHAT, CDR2 FQNNGV. The CDR3 runs to 13 residues. Sample time point: newly diagnosed GD, antithyroid drugs for less than 3 months. PBMC-extracted RNA yielded the TCR library. Patients of an endocrinology department in Xi'an, China, were included. Turning to this clonotype: A clone one base away is much larger, so this may be a read error.

This sample was also put to use in a study of T cells in Graves' hyperthyroidism and ophthalmopathy.

This TCR was recovered from a woman in her thirties with Graves disease. The material was peripheral blood mononuclear cells (PBMCs), obtained at new diagnosis, from a patient treated with antithyroid drugs. This chain joins TRBV11-2 and TRBJ2-7; D ambiguous. The CDR3 sequence is CASSLWLSYEQYF. The CDR3 DNA is TGTGCCAGCAGCTTATGGCTCTCCTACGAGCAGTACTTC.